This T cell receptor beta chain derives from a study of blood T cells in healthy people across ages. The study, taken as a whole, reports: Higher diversity and more naive CD4+ cells were features of long-lived donors, compared to aged donors. Roughly linear declines in TCR beta diversity per million T cells occurred with age.

The authors ran a second PCR of about 6 to 11 cycles using a sample-barcoded 5' primer and a J-beta primer mix. No fewer than 2.5 million CDR3-containing paired-end reads came from each sample. TCRdb called the 5' RACE reads again in MiXCR, with one record for every CDR3 protein. The sample lists about 1.1 million distinct CDR3 sequences, roughly two fifths occurring once. This clonotype came up many times. Its antigen is as yet unknown. The trim removed 0 bases at V and 0 bases at J, leaving 0 bases unmatched. CDR1 and CDR2 (germline): MNHEY, SVGEGT. The CDR3 sequence is 15 residues long. This chain uses TRBV6-2 or TRBV6-3 with TRBJ2-3; 7 nucleotides match TRBD2. The sample consisted of blood. The sequence was obtained from a man younger than 35 in good health. CDR3 sequence: CASSYSSGSTDTQYF. The CDR3 region has the DNA TGTGCCAGCAGTTACTCTAGCGGGAGCACAGATACGCAGTATTTT.